Listed here is a single T cell receptor beta chain. Its antigen remains unknown. One junction end disagrees with the germline gene, perhaps due to a read error. The sample belongs to a study of glioma-infiltrating T cells. Findings and caveats of the study: CDR3 overlap between tissue and blood was very small. Gliomas, especially low-grade, showed above-expected tissue-blood divergence; non-neoplastic patients showed below.

Amplification of TCR alpha and beta CDR3 regions from RNA used iRepertoire nested multiplex PCR. One-step reverse transcription and amplification started from approximately 100-400 ng of tissue mRNA or PBMC total RNA. TCRdb re-called the multiplex PCR reads through MiXCR, storing one row per CDR3 protein. The sample consists of around 170,000 distinct CDR3 sequences, around 40% of them appearing once. There are 15 residues in the CDR3. Germline CDR1 LGHNA, CDR2 YNFKEQ. The TCR originated in a human donor with low-grade glioma or glioblastoma, undergoing nonglioma brain surgery, or in good health (not recorded which). Sequencing used glioma tissue, nonneoplastic brain tissue, or PBMCs (not recorded which). The chain is built from TRBV4-2 and TRBJ2-4; D is uncertain. CDR3 sequence reads: CASIQDGGNQNIQYF. Here the CDR3 DNA reads TGTGCCAGCATCCAAGACGGCGGAAACCAAAACATTCAGTACTTC.